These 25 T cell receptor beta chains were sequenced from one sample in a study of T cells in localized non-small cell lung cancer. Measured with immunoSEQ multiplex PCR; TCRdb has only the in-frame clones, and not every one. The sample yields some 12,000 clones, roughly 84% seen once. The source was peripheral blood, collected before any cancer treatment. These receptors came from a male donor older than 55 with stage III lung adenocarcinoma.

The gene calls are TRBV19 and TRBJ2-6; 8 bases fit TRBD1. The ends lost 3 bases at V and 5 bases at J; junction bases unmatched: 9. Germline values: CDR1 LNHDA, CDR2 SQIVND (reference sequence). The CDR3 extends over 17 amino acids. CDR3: CASSMTGDRPRANVLTF. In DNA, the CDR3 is TGTGCCAGTAGTATGACAGGGGACCGCCCGAGGGCCAACGTCCTGACTTTC.

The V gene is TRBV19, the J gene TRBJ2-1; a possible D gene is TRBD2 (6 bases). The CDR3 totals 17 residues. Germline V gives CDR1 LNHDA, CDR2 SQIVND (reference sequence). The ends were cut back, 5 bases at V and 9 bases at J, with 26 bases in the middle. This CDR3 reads CASSDPGLRRGETEQFF. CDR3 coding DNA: TGTGCCAGTAGTGATCCGGGACTTCGAAGGGGTGAGACTGAGCAGTTCTTC.

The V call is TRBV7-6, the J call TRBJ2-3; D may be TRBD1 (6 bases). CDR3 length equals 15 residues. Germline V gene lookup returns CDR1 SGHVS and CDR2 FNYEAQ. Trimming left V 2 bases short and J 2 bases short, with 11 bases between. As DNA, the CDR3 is TGTGCCAGCAGCTTAAGAGGGACAAACACAGATACGCAGTATTTT. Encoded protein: CASSLRGTNTDTQYF.

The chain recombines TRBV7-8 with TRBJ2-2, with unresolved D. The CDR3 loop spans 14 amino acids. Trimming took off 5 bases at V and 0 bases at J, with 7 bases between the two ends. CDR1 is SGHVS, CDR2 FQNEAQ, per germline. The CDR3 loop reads CASSRTSNTGELFF. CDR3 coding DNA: TGTGCCAGCAGCCGAACTTCGAACACCGGGGAGCTGTTTTTT.

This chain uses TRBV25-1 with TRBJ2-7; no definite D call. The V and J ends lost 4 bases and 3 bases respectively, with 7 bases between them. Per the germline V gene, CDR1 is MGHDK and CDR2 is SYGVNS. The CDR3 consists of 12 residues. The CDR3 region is CASSGDIYEQYF. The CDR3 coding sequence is TGTGCCAGCAGTGGGGATATCTACGAGCAGTACTTC.

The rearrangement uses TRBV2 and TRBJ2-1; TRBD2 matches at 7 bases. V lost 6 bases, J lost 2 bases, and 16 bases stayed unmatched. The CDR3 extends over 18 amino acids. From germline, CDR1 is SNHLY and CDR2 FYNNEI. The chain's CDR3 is CASRDVTGGSGPYNEQFF. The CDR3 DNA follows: TGTGCCAGCAGGGATGTGACGGGCGGGAGTGGCCCCTACAATGAGCAGTTCTTC.

CDR3 in DNA: TGTGCCAGCAGCGCAACCGGGACAGGGGCAAGGGAGCAGTACTTC. Translation gives CASSATGTGAREQYF. The genes are TRBV7-2 and TRBJ2-7, with 10 bases aligning to TRBD1. This CDR3 region has 15 residues. The junction had 11 bases not matched to a gene; V was cut back by 5 bases and J by 7 bases. Germline V gives CDR1 SGHTA, CDR2 FQGNSA.

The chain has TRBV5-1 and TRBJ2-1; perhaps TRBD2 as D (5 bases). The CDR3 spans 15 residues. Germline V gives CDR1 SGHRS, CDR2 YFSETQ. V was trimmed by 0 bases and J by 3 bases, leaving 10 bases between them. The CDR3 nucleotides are TGCGCCAGCAGCTTGGCGAATGAGGGCTACAATGAGCAGTTCTTC. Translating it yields CASSLANEGYNEQFF.

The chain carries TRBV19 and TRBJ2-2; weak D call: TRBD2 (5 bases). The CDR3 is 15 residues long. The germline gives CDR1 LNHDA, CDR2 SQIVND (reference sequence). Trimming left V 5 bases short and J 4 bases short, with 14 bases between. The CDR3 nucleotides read TGTGCCAGTAGTCCGCCAGCGGTGAGCACCGGGGAGCTGTTTTTT. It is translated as CASSPPAVSTGELFF.

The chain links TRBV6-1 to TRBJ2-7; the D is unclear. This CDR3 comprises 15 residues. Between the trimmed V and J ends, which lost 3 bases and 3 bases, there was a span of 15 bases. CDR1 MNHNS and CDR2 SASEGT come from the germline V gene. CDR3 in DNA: TGTGCCAGCAGTGACGTCACAAGATCGAGCTACGAGCAGTACTTC. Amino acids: CASSDVTRSSYEQYF.

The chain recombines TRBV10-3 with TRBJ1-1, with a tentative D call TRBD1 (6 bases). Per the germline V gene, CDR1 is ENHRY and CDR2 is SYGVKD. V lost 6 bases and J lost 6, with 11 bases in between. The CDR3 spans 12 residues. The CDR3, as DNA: TGTGCCATCAGGGAGACAGGAGCTGAAGCTTTCTTT. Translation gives CAIRETGAEAFF.

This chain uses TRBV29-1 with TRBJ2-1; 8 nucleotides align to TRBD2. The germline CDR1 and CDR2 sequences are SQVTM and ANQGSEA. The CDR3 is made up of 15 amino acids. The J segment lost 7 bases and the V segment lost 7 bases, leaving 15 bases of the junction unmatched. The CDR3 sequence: CSARSGLAGGNEQFF. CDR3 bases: TGCAGCGCAAGATCAGGACTAGCAGGTGGGAATGAGCAGTTCTTC.

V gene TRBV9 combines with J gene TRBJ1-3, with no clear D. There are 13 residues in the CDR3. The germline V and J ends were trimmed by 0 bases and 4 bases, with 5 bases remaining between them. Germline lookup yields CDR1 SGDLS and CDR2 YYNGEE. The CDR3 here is CASSVGIGNTIYF. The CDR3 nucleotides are TGTGCCAGCAGCGTAGGCATCGGAAACACCATATATTTT.

The CDR3 nucleotides are TGTGCCAGCAGTAAAGGACAGGGGGCCGGGTACGAGCAGTACTTC. It encodes CASSKGQGAGYEQYF. The chain carries TRBV6-5 and TRBJ2-7; TRBD1 aligns across 11 bases. Trimming took 5 bases from V and 4 from J; bases not matched to a gene: 7. From germline, CDR1 is MNHEY and CDR2 SVGAGI. The CDR3 runs 15 residues.

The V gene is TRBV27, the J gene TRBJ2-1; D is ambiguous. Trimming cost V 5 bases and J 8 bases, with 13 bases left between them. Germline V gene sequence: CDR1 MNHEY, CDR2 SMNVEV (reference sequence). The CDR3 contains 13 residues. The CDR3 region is CASSPGRGDEQFF. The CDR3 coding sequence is TGTGCCAGCAGTCCCGGCCGTGGCGATGAGCAGTTCTTC.

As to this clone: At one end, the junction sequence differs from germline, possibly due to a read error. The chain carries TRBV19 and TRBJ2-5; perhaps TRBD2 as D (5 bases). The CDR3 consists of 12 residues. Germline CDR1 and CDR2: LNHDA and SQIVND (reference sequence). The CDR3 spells CASSRGSEHKHF. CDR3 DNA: TGTGCCAGTAGTCGCGGGTCAGAGCACAAACACTTC.

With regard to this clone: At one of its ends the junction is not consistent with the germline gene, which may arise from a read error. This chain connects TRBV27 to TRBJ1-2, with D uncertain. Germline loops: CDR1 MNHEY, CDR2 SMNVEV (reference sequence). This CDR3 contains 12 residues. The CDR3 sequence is CASILTNYGYTF. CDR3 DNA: TGTGCCAGCATTTTAACTAACTATGGCTACACCTTC.

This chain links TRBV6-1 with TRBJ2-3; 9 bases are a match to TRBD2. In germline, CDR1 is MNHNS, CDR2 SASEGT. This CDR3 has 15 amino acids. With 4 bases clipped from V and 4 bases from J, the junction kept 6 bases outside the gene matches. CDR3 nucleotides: TGTGCCAGCAGTGTACGTAGCGGGAGCGCAGATACGCAGTATTTT. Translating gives CASSVRSGSADTQYF.

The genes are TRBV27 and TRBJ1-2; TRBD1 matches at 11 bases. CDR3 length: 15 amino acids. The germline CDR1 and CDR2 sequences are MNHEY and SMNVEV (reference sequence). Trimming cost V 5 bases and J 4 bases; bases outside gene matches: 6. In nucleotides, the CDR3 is TGTGCCAGCAGTCCTGGGACAGGGGGACCCTATGGCTACACCTTC. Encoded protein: CASSPGTGGPYGYTF.

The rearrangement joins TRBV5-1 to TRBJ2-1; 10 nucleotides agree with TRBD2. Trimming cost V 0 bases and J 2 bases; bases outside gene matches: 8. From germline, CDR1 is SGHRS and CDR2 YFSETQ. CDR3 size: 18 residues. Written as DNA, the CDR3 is TGCGCCAGCAGCTTGGGTCTAGCGGGAGCGTTAGCCTACAATGAGCAGTTCTTC. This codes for CASSLGLAGALAYNEQFF.

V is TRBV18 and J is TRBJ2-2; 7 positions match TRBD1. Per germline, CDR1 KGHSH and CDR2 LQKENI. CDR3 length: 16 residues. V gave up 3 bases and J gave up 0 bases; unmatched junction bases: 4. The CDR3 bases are TGTGCCAGCTCACCCGGAACAGGGGCGAACACCGGGGAGCTGTTTTTT. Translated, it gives CASSPGTGANTGELFF.

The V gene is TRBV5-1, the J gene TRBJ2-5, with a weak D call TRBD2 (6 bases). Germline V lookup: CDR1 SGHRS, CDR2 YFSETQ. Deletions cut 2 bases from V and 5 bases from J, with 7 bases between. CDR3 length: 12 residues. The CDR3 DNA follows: TGCGCCAGCAGCTTCCGGGGGGAGACCCAGTACTTC. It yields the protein CASSFRGETQYF.

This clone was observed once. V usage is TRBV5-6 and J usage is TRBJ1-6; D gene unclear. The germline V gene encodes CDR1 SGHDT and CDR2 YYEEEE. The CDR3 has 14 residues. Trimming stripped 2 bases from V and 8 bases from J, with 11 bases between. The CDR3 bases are TGTGCCAGCAGCTTAGCATATCAGGATTCACCCCTCCACTTT. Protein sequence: CASSLAYQDSPLHF.

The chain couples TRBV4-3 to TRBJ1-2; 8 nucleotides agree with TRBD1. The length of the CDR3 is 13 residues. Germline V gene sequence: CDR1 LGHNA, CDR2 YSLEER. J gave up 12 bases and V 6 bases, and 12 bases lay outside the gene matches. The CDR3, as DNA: TGCGCCAGCAGTCCTGACAGGGGATCTCTCCACACCTTC. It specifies CASSPDRGSLHTF.

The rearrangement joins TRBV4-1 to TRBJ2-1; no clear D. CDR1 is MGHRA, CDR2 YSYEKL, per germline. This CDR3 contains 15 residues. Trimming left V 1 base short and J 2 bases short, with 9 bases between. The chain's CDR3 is CASSQGRIPYNEQFF. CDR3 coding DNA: TGCGCCAGCAGCCAAGGCAGAATACCCTACAATGAGCAGTTCTTC.